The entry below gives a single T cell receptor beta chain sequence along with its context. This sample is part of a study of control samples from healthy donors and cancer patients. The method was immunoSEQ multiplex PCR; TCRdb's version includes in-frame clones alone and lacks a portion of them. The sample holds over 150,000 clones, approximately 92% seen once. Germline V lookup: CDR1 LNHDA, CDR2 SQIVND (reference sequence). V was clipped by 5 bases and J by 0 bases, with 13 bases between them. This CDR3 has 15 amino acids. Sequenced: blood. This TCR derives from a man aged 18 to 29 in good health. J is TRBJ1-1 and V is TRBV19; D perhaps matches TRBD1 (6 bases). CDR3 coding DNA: TGTGCCAGTAGTCAGGGGAGGCTCTTGAACACTGAAGCTTTCTTT. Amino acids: CASSQGRLLNTEAFF.